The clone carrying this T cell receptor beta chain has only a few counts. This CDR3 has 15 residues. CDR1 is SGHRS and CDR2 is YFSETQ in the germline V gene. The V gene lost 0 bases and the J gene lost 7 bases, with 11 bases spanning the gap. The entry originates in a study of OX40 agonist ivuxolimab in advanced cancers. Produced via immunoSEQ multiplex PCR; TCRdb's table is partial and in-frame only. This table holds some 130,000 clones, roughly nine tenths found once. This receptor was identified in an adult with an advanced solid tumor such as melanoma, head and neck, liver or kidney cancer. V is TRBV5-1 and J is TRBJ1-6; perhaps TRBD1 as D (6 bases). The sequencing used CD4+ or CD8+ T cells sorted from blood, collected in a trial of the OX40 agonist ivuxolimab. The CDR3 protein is CASSLDTGSNSPLHF. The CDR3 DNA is TGCGCCAGCAGCTTGGACACAGGGAGCAATTCACCCCTCCACTTT.